A selection of T cell receptor beta chains follows, all from one sample in a study of Ad26.COV2.S vaccination and SARS-CoV-2 variants. Clones were read by immunoSEQ multiplex PCR, and TCRdb kept only the in-frame ones, dropping some. Of about 480,000 clones in the sample, 87% are singletons; the top ten hold around 13%. Source: peripheral blood, taken in a trial of Ad26.COV2.S vaccine versus placebo. Source of these receptors: a person aged 18-60 years who received the Ad26.COV2.S COVID-19 vaccine or a placebo. The CDR3 runs from the conserved cysteine through the conserved F or W. D genes are given only for firm matches. The listing skips clone size in some rows; elsewhere it reads once, few, many or a size class.

j_call clone_size v_call d_call cdr3_nt cdr3_aa
TRBJ2-1 once TRBV9 TRBD1 TGTGCCAGCGGCTCGGGACAGTCCTACAATGAGCAGTTCTTC CASGSGQSYNEQFF
TRBJ2-7 NA TRBV7-2 NA TGTGCCAGCAGCCCACCCCCGGGCACTAGCCGGTCCTACGAGCAGTACTTC CASSPPPGTSRSYEQYF
TRBJ2-5 NA TRBV7-2 NA TGTGCCAGCAGCCCCTTACAAGAGACCCAGTACTTC CASSPLQETQYF
TRBJ2-7 NA TRBV5-5 TRBD2 TGTGCCAGCATCCGACTAGCGGGTGAGCAGTACTTC CASIRLAGEQYF
TRBJ1-6 once TRBV7-6 NA TGTGCCAGCAGCTTAGGGATCTCTCCCTATAATTCACCCCTCCACTTT CASSLGISPYNSPLHF
TRBJ2-7 NA TRBV6-1 TRBD1 TGTGCCAGCAGTGACACCGGGACAGGGGTTGACGAGCAGTACTTC CASSDTGTGVDEQYF
TRBJ2-1 once TRBV23-1 NA TGCGCCAGCAGTCAATCACTCAGTACCTACAATGAGCAGTTCTTC CASSQSLSTYNEQFF
TRBJ2-7 NA TRBV5-6 NA TGTGCCAGCAGTTCGGGCCCGAGCTACGCCTACGAGCAGTACTTC CASSSGPSYAYEQYF
TRBJ2-5 NA TRBV25-1 TRBD2 TGTGCCAGTAGGGAGGCGGGAGGGCTAGAGACCCAGTACTTC CASREAGGLETQYF
TRBJ2-7 NA TRBV6-5 TRBD2 TGTGCCAGCAGTTACCTTGGACTAGCGCGATCCTACGAGCAGTACTTC CASSYLGLARSYEQYF
TRBJ1-4 NA TRBV5-4 TRBD1 TGTGCCAGCAGCTCTGGGACAGGGGATGAAAAACTGTTTTTT CASSSGTGDEKLFF
TRBJ2-3 NA TRBV11-1 NA TGTGCCAGCAGCGCATCGGGACACACCACAGATACGCAGTATTTT CASSASGHTTDTQYF
TRBJ1-6 once TRBV7-8 NA TGTGCCAGCAGTCGCAGGGTGATTGATTCACCCCTCCACTTT CASSRRVIDSPLHF
TRBJ2-1 once TRBV5-1 TRBD2 TGCGCCAGCAGCGTAATCGGGTCTGGACTAGCGGGTAATGAGCAGTTCTTC CASSVIGSGLAGNEQFF
TRBJ1-1 NA TRBV4-1 NA TGCGCCAGCAGCGGCTGGTGGGGGGAAGCTTTCTTT CASSGWWGEAFF
TRBJ1-3 NA TRBV28 TRBD1 TGTGCCAGCAGTTTACACCGGACAGGGGGCACCATATATTTT CASSLHRTGGTIYF
TRBJ2-7 NA TRBV29-1 TRBD2 TGCAGCGCCGAGGCGGGAGGCTCCTACGAGCAGTACTTC CSAEAGGSYEQYF
TRBJ1-5 NA TRBV28 NA TGTGCCAGCGCTGGGCAGGGACTTCAGCCCCAGCATTTT CASAGQGLQPQHF
TRBJ2-3 once TRBV9 NA TGTGCCAGCAACAAAGGAGGGGGAGATACGCAGTATTTT CASNKGGGDTQYF
TRBJ2-1 NA TRBV2 TRBD2 TGTGCCAGCAGTGAATTAGGGACTAGCGGACTGAACAATGAGCAGTTCTTC CASSELGTSGLNNEQFF
TRBJ1-5 NA TRBV9 NA TGTGCCAGCAGCGAAACAGGGTTTAGCAATCAGCCCCAGCATTTT CASSETGFSNQPQHF
TRBJ2-1 NA TRBV20-1 NA TGCAGTGCTAGAGCTCATGATGAGCAGTTCTTC CSARAHDEQFF
TRBJ2-5 NA TRBV5-6 TRBD2 TGTGCCAGCAGCTTGGAGGCGGGAGAAGAGACCCAGTACTTC CASSLEAGEETQYF
TRBJ2-7 NA TRBV6-2/TRBV6-3 TRBD2 TGTGCCAGCAGTTTCCTAGCGGGAGCCTACGAGCAGTACTTC CASSFLAGAYEQYF
TRBJ1-5 few TRBV15 NA TGTGCCACCAGCAGAGTCCTCAGGACCAGCAATCAGCCCCAGCATTTT CATSRVLRTSNQPQHF
TRBJ1-6 NA TRBV30 TRBD1 TGTGCCTTGTCGGGGGGGACAGGGGGAGAGAATTCACCCCTCCACTTT CALSGGTGGENSPLHF
TRBJ1-1 NA TRBV19 TRBD1 TGTGCCAGTATCTACAGGGGGCGGAAAAACACTGAAGCTTTCTTT CASIYRGRKNTEAFF
TRBJ1-5 NA TRBV7-2 NA TGTGCCAGCAGCTTATCGCTGGGTTATCAGCCCCAGCATTTT CASSLSLGYQPQHF
TRBJ2-7 NA TRBV14 NA TGTGCCAGCAGCCAGGGCCTATACGAGCAGTACTTC CASSQGLYEQYF
TRBJ2-1 NA TRBV5-4 NA TGTGCCAGCAGCTCCGCGGCCGCTAGCCGGATACGGAATGAGCAGTTCTTC CASSSAAASRIRNEQFF
TRBJ2-7 few TRBV28 TRBD2 TGTGCCAGCAGTTTTTGGGCGGGGAGGGTAGCCGAGCAGTACTTC CASSFWAGRVAEQYF
TRBJ2-3 NA TRBV20-1 NA TGCAGTGCTCACGAGACAGATACGCAGTATTTT CSAHETDTQYF
TRBJ1-1 NA TRBV29-1 TRBD1 TGCAGCGTAGTGAGACAGGGAAAAGCTTTCTTT CSVVRQGKAFF
TRBJ2-2 NA TRBV7-2 NA TGTGCCAGCAGCTTCAGCACCGGGGAGCTGTTTTTT CASSFSTGELFF
TRBJ1-1 NA TRBV5-4 NA TGTGCCAGCAGCCGGACGGAAAACACTGAAGCTTTCTTT CASSRTENTEAFF
TRBJ1-1 NA TRBV19 NA TGTGCCAGTACCCTCGGGTTTACGAACACTGAAGCTTTCTTT CASTLGFTNTEAFF
TRBJ2-6 NA TRBV7-3 NA TGTGCCAGCAGCGCAGGACACCTTAGCTCTGGGGCCAACGTCCTGACTTTC CASSAGHLSSGANVLTF
TRBJ2-7 NA TRBV7-2 TRBD1 TGTGCCAGCAGCTTCCCTGGGGGGACAGGTTCGGGATACGAGCAGTACTTC CASSFPGGTGSGYEQYF
TRBJ2-3 NA TRBV5-4 NA TGTGCCAGCAGCTTGTTGTTAAGGGGGGGCCAAGATACGCAGTATTTT CASSLLLRGGQDTQYF
TRBJ2-7 once TRBV28 TRBD2 TGTGCCAGCAGTTCCCCCTCAACAACTAGCGGGGCCACCTACGAGCAGTACTTC CASSSPSTTSGATYEQYF
TRBJ2-7 NA TRBV5-1 TRBD2 TGCGCCAGCAGCCCCCAAGCGGGAGTTTCTTACGAGCAGTACTTC CASSPQAGVSYEQYF
TRBJ2-7 once TRBV6-5 TRBD2 TGTGCCAGCAGACGGACTAGCGGGAGCCCCAACGAGCAGTACTTC CASRRTSGSPNEQYF
TRBJ2-5 NA TRBV5-6 NA TGTGCCAGCAGCCCCAATCCGGGGACACAGCACCAGTACTTC CASSPNPGTQHQYF
TRBJ1-1 NA TRBV20-1 NA TGCAGTGCTAGCGTGAACACTGAAGCTTTCTTT CSASVNTEAFF
TRBJ1-2 NA TRBV6-1 NA TGTGCCAGCAGCCGCCGGGACACCTATGGCTACACCTTC CASSRRDTYGYTF
TRBJ1-1 NA TRBV5-1 NA TGCGCCAGCAGTGTTGGAGGCGGTTGGGCGTTGGACACTGAAGCTTTCTTT CASSVGGGWALDTEAFF
TRBJ1-1 NA TRBV19 NA TGTGCCAGTAGTAGACTTTTGAACACTGAAGCTTTCTTT CASSRLLNTEAFF
TRBJ2-5 NA TRBV28 NA TGTGCCAGCAGTTTATTCCACCCACTAGTCCGTCTTAGGGAGACCCAGTACTTC CASSLFHPLVRLRETQYF
TRBJ1-5 NA TRBV9 TRBD1 TGTGCCAGCAGCCCCCGGGACAGCCAAACGCCCCAGCATTTT CASSPRDSQTPQHF
TRBJ2-1 NA TRBV5-1 NA TGCGCCAGCAGCTTCGGCACAGATCGGAATGAGCAGTTCTTC CASSFGTDRNEQFF
TRBJ2-5 NA TRBV7-9 NA TGTGCCAGCAGCTTAGCCTGGGCAGAGACCCAGTACTTC CASSLAWAETQYF
TRBJ2-1 NA TRBV6-4 TRBD2 TGTGCCAGCAGTGTGCTAGCGGGAGCCCCCTACAATGAGCAGTTCTTC CASSVLAGAPYNEQFF
TRBJ1-5 NA TRBV30 NA TGTGCCTGGAGTGTAAGGGGGAATCAGCCCCAGCATTTT CAWSVRGNQPQHF
TRBJ1-1 NA TRBV6-4 NA TGTGCCAGCAGTGACTCGTACGGGACGGCAAAGGCTTTCTTT CASSDSYGTAKAFF
TRBJ1-1 NA TRBV6-6 TRBD1 TGTGCCAGCAGTTACAGCAGGGGGCGGGGGAACACTGAAGCTTTCTTT CASSYSRGRGNTEAFF
TRBJ2-7 NA TRBV7-2 TRBD2 TGTGCCAGCAGCTTAGGACTAGCGGGAGGGCGGAGGTACGAGCAGTACTTC CASSLGLAGGRRYEQYF
TRBJ2-6 once TRBV2 NA TGTGCCACCCACCCCCGGCTGGGGGCCAACGTCCTGACTTTC CATHPRLGANVLTF
TRBJ1-3 NA TRBV5-1 NA TGCGCCAGCAGCCTTGAGAGTATCTCTGGAAACACCATATATTTT CASSLESISGNTIYF
TRBJ2-2 NA TRBV15 NA TGTGCCACCAGCATCACCGGGCCGAACCCCGGGGAGCTGTTTTTT CATSITGPNPGELFF